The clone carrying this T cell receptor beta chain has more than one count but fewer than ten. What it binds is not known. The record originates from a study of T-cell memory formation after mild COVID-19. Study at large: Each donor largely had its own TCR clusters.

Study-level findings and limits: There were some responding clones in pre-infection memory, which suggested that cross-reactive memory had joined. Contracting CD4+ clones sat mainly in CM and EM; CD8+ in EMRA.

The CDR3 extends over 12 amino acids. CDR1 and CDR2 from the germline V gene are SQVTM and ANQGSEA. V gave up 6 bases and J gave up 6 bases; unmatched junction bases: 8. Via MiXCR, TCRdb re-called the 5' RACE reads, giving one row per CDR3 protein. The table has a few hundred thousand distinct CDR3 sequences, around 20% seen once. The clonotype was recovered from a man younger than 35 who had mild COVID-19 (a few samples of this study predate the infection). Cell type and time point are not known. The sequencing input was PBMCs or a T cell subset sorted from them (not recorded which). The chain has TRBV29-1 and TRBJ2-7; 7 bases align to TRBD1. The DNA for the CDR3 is TGCAGCGTCGTCAGACAGGGTACCGAGCAGTACTTC. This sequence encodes CSVVRQGTEQYF.